This TCR beta chain was observed in a study of blood T cells in healthy people across ages. Study-level information: Template switching retrieved approximately one barcoded beta molecule for each two T cells.

Trimming cost V 5 bases and J 3 bases; bases outside gene matches: 7. The CDR3 is 15 amino acids. Germline lookup yields CDR1 SGHTA and CDR2 FQGNSA. In this sample, this clonotype turned up a few times. Its antigen is still unknown. Per sample, a minimum of 6.5 million PBMCs were isolated. Next came a second PCR, run for about 6 to 11 cycles, which used a sample-barcoded 5' primer along with a J-beta primer mix. From the 5' RACE reads, TCRdb called clonotypes with MiXCR, one entry per CDR3 protein. The sample records about 770,000 distinct CDR3 sequences, under 55% being singletons. Study outcomes and limitations: PBMCs went unsorted, and a conclusive naive versus antigen-experienced comparison was therefore prevented.

The gene calls are TRBV7-2 and TRBJ2-7; 10 bases match TRBD1. This TCR came from a man in his fifties or sixties in good health. Sequencing was performed on blood. The CDR3 region is CASSGDRGLNYEQYF. In DNA form, the CDR3 reads TGTGCCAGCAGCGGGGACAGGGGCCTTAACTACGAGCAGTACTTC.